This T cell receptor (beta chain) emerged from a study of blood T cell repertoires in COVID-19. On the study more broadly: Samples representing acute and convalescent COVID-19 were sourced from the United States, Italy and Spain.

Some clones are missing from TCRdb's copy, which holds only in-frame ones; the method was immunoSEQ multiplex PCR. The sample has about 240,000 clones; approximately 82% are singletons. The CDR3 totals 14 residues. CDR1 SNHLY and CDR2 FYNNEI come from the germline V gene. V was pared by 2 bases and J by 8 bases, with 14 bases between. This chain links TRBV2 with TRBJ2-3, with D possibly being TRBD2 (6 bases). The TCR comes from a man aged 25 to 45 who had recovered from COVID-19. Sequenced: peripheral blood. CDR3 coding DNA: TGTGCCAGCAGTGAATTTCTAGACGGGGGTACGCAGTATTTT. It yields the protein CASSEFLDGGTQYF.